The rows below give T cell receptor beta chains drawn from one sample of a study of shared clonotypes between healthy human individuals. Profiled with immunoSEQ multiplex PCR; TCRdb holds only in-frame clones, not every one. Among 2 million to 2.5 million clones listed, just under 95% were seen once. The specimen was naive CD4+ T cells from PBMCs. The receptors derive from a man younger than 35 in good health. Some clones in this sample may be carry-over from other donors' samples. Each CDR3 is given with its conserved first and last residue. D genes are given only for firm matches. A row's size may be missing; if present it is once, few, many or a size class.

j_call,d_call,clone_size,v_call,cdr3_aa,cdr3_nt
TRBJ2-7,-,-,TRBV5-6,CASSFGLEQYF,TGTGCCAGCAGCTTCGGACTCGAGCAGTACTTC
TRBJ2-7,-,-,TRBV20-1,CSAEDGNEQYF,TGCAGTGCTGAGGACGGCAACGAGCAGTACTTC
TRBJ2-1,TRBD2,-,TRBV7-2,CASSVRTSGNEQFF,TGTGCCAGCAGCGTAAGGACTAGCGGGAATGAGCAGTTCTTC
TRBJ1-5,-,once,TRBV7-9,CASSAYRDQPQHF,TGTGCCAGCAGCGCATACAGGGATCAGCCCCAGCATTTT
TRBJ2-7,-,-,TRBV28,CASSLFEQYF,TGTGCCAGCAGTTTGTTCGAGCAGTACTTC
TRBJ2-2,-,-,TRBV7-2,CASSLFKGIDTGELFF,TGTGCCAGCAGCTTATTTAAGGGGATAGACACCGGGGAGCTGTTTTTT
TRBJ2-3,-,-,TRBV11-1,CASSRIRLPIRDTQYF,TGTGCCAGCAGCCGAATTCGACTGCCGATCAGAGATACGCAGTATTTT
TRBJ2-7,TRBD2,-,TRBV4-1,CASSQVSLAGMWYEQYF,TGCGCCAGCAGCCAAGTCAGTCTAGCGGGGATGTGGTACGAGCAGTACTTC
TRBJ2-7,-,-,TRBV6-5,CASTKGYSYEQYF,TGTGCCAGCACCAAAGGTTACTCCTACGAGCAGTACTTC
TRBJ1-1,TRBD1,once,TRBV6-1,CASSEAGRGSGAFF,TGTGCCAGCAGTGAAGCTGGCAGGGGGAGCGGGGCTTTCTTT
TRBJ2-5,-,-,TRBV18,CASSPRQGQETQYF,TGTGCCAGCTCACCGCGGCAGGGGCAAGAGACCCAGTACTTC
TRBJ2-7,-,-,TRBV5-6,CASSLAGGEQYF,TGTGCCAGCAGCTTGGCCGGGGGCGAGCAGTACTTC
TRBJ2-7,-,-,TRBV28,CASTPLLATYEQYF,TGTGCCAGCACCCCCCTTTTGGCGACCTACGAGCAGTACTTC
TRBJ2-7,TRBD1,-,TRBV6-6,CASSYSSRDSSYEQYF,TGTGCCAGCAGTTACAGCTCCCGGGACAGCTCCTACGAGCAGTACTTC
TRBJ2-3,-,-,TRBV5-1,CASSEGQVVGTQYF,TGCGCCAGCAGCGAGGGTCAGGTAGTAGGGACGCAGTATTTT
TRBJ2-7,TRBD1,once,TRBV4-2,CASSREAQGAYEQYF,TGTGCCAGCAGCCGAGAGGCACAGGGGGCCTACGAGCAGTACTTC
TRBJ2-2,-,-,TRBV5-1,CASSLGPGDTGELFF,TGCGCCAGCAGCCTTGGCCCCGGGGACACCGGGGAGCTGTTTTTT
TRBJ1-1,-,few,TRBV28,CASSPPHFF,TGTGCCAGCAGTCCACCCCACTTCTTT
TRBJ1-5,-,-,TRBV29-1,CSVKAGSGQPQHF,TGCAGCGTTAAAGCTGGGTCAGGGCAGCCCCAGCATTTT
TRBJ2-3,-,-,TRBV15,CATSGDHGSTDTQYF,TGTGCCACCAGCGGAGACCACGGAAGCACAGATACGCAGTATTTT
TRBJ1-2,TRBD1,few,TRBV6-5,CASSYFTGDGYTF,TGTGCCAGCAGTTACTTTACAGGGGATGGCTACACCTTC
TRBJ2-7,-,-,TRBV5-4,CASSLGGGQSNYEQYF,TGTGCCAGCAGCTTAGGTGGGGGCCAGTCCAACTACGAGCAGTACTTC
TRBJ2-5,-,-,TRBV28,CASSRGETQYF,TGTGCCAGCAGCCGCGGGGAGACCCAGTACTTC
TRBJ1-2,-,-,TRBV7-9,CASIPLLGSGYGYTF,TGTGCCAGCATCCCCCTCCTGGGCTCCGGGTATGGCTACACCTTC
TRBJ2-7,-,-,TRBV5-1,CASSPRGDPRWQYF,TGCGCCAGCAGCCCCCGCGGGGATCCCCGGTGGCAGTACTTC
TRBJ1-2,-,-,TRBV9,CASSVGVGGYTF,TGTGCCAGCAGCGTAGGAGTTGGTGGCTACACCTTC
TRBJ2-7,TRBD2,once,TRBV6-5,CASSYSTSGLKYF,TGTGCCAGCAGTTACTCGACTAGCGGGTTGAAGTACTTC
TRBJ1-5,-,-,TRBV5-5,CASSLEGRGLGQPQHF,TGTGCCAGCAGCTTGGAGGGCAGGGGTCTAGGTCAGCCCCAGCATTTT
TRBJ2-1,TRBD2,-,TRBV7-9,CASSRKPGLAGGPSEQFF,TGTGCCAGCAGTCGGAAGCCGGGACTAGCGGGAGGGCCATCTGAGCAGTTCTTC
TRBJ1-2,-,-,TRBV6-5,CASSPKQFNYGYTF,TGTGCCAGCAGCCCCAAACAGTTTAACTATGGCTACACCTTC
TRBJ1-5,-,-,TRBV11-2,CASSSYSNQPQHF,TGTGCCAGCAGCTCTTATAGCAATCAGCCCCAGCATTTT
TRBJ1-2,-,-,TRBV28,CASSLRNGYGYTF,TGTGCCAGCAGTCTGAGGAACGGCTATGGCTACACCTTC